These 7 T cell receptor beta chains came from one sample sequenced in a study of T cell repertoires in cytomegalovirus infection. The antigens for these receptors are not known. TCRdb processed the reads anew with MiXCR; each CDR3 protein has one entry. This sample has 86,000 or so distinct CDR3 sequences, with roughly a quarter found just once. Material: CD8+ T cells from cultured PBMCs, obtained from culture after CMV antigen stimulation. The receptors here all came from a human donor in good health (CMV status not recorded). Some clones in this sample may be carry-over from other donors' samples.

This clonotype is categorized as medium-sized. V is TRBV27 and J is TRBJ2-5; no reliable D call. This CDR3 is 16 amino acids long. Looked up from germline, CDR1 is MNHEY and CDR2 is SMNVEV (reference sequence). Trimming removed 1 base at V and 0 bases at J, with 12 bases between. In nucleotides, the CDR3 is TGTGCCAGCAGTTTATTCTGGACGGCAGACCAAGAGACCCAGTACTTC. Translating gives CASSLFWTADQETQYF.

J is TRBJ2-7 and V is TRBV6-5; TRBD2 matches at 11 bases. CDR1 is MNHEY and CDR2 is SVGAGI in the germline V gene. The CDR3 sequence is 15 residues long. Losses at the gene ends were 6 bases for V and 4 bases for J; bases not matched to a gene: 8. CDR3: CASREGTSGSYEQYF. As DNA, the CDR3 is TGTGCCAGCAGAGAGGGGACTAGCGGCTCTTACGAGCAGTACTTC.

This chain uses TRBV12-3 or TRBV12-4 with TRBJ2-3; 8 nucleotides agree with TRBD2. V dropped 1 base and J dropped 3; count of bases not matched to a gene: 6. This CDR3 spans 16 amino acids. CDR3 protein: CASSLGSGVATDTQYF. The CDR3 DNA follows: TGTGCCAGCAGTTTAGGTAGCGGGGTGGCGACAGATACGCAGTATTTT.

This clonotype occurred many times. The gene calls are TRBV7-2 and TRBJ2-1, with 13 positions matching TRBD2. Per the germline V gene, CDR1 is SGHTA and CDR2 is FQGNSA. CDR3 length: 15 amino acids. Trimming removed 5 bases from V and 6 bases from J; junction bases left unmatched: 4. DNA of the CDR3: TGTGCCAGCAGCAATAGACTAGCGGGAGGCAATGAGCAGTTCTTC. This encodes CASSNRLAGGNEQFF.

In this sample, this clonotype turned up many times. The CDR3, as DNA: TGTGCCAGCAGCTTGGTCCCAGAAGCGGGGTTCGGTAGGGAGACCCAGTACTTC. Its protein is CASSLVPEAGFGRETQYF. The chain links TRBV7-6 to TRBJ2-5; 7 positions match TRBD2. This CDR3 region has 18 residues. The V gene's germline CDR1 is SGHVS and CDR2 FNYEAQ. V dropped 3 bases and J dropped 5; count of bases not matched to a gene: 18.

This clonotype was found a few times. The V gene is TRBV7-9, the J gene TRBJ2-7; D ambiguous. V dropped 3 bases and J dropped 3 bases, with 9 bases sitting between them. The CDR3 spans 13 residues. Per germline, CDR1 SEHNR and CDR2 FQNEAQ (reference sequence). The CDR3 spells CASSFPQDYEQYF. CDR3 nucleotides: TGTGCCAGCAGCTTTCCGCAGGACTACGAGCAGTACTTC.

This clonotype was picked up many times. This rearrangement joins TRBV7-6 to TRBJ2-1; the match to TRBD1 covers 7 bases. This CDR3 is built from 14 residues. V lost 4 bases and J lost 3; bases outside the gene matches: 3. Germline V lookup: CDR1 SGHVS, CDR2 FNYEAQ. The CDR3 nucleotides are TGTGCCAGCAGCTCAGGGGACAGCTACAATGAGCAGTTCTTC. Its translation: CASSSGDSYNEQFF.